This T cell receptor (beta chain) was obtained from a study of PD-L1 blockade in urothelial cancer (dated by TCRdb to about 2017). Regarding the research as a whole: All patients started therapy in about 2014 and received atezolizumab 1,200 mg intravenously every 3 weeks. Five patients were excluded from tumor TCR analyses because tumors from two patients failed quality control and three patients had no tumor available. Pretreatment blood TCR-seq was available for about 28 patients, at least one posttreatment blood collection was obtained for around 25 patients, and tumor TCR-seq was available for around 25 patients. The study was an exploratory multi-omic analysis of somatic, immune and clinical correlates of response to PD-L1 blockade with atezolizumab in urothelial cancer. Patients had an ECOG performance status of 0 or 1 and had received between 0 and 3 prior chemotherapy regimens. Progression-free survival longer than 6 months counted as durable clinical benefit, and TCR features were additionally tested against both progression-free and overall survival. In the same patients who had TCR sequencing, pretreatment tumors also underwent whole exome sequencing and RNA sequencing. Several patients reached durable clinical benefit, while about 19 patients did not. About nine tenths of the roughly 29 patients were males with bladder-origin urothelial cancer, and about 65% of the roughly 30 reported a prior smoking history. TCR sequencing covered pretreatment tumor samples and matched, serially collected peripheral blood taken before and after atezolizumab treatment. Tumor samples yielded a median of approximately 1,400 T cells and about a thousand unique TCRs, with median clonality roughly 0.096 and T cell proportion about 0.099. Broad study findings and their caveats: The tumor samples were FFPE, were not collected immediately before treatment, and were limited to one sample per patient, so heterogeneity may have been missed. A higher proportion of tumor-infiltrating T lymphocytes was found in patients with durable benefit (n ≈ 25, Mann-Whitney p = 0.047). Because the sample size was small (n ≈ 27) and many exploratory analyses were performed, the results are intended to be hypothesis-generating. Greater expansion of tumor-associated TCR clones in peripheral blood 3 weeks after the start of treatment was observed in patients with durable benefit (n of about 20, p = 0.022).

The sample's time point label, in plain terms: pretreatment tumor sample. A cohort of 25 to 30 patients with locally advanced or metastatic urothelial carcinoma, treated at Memorial Sloan Kettering on a trial protocol, was included. Every piece of tumor tissue used for sequencing was obtained prior to atezolizumab dosing. The Qiagen DNeasy Blood extraction kit was used to purify genomic DNA from total PBMCs and tumor samples. Synthetic TCR analog templates were spiked into each PCR so that absolute template abundance could be estimated from read counts. In FFPE tumors, housekeeping genes were amplified and quantified as a way to estimate usable DNA and compute T cell fraction. The immunoSEQ assay was used to amplify TCRbeta CDR3 regions from genomic DNA with bias-controlled V and J gene primers. Sequencing of rearranged TCRbeta segments was performed at approximately 20X coverage. In the original analysis: Clustering was used to correct sequencing errors, and CDR3s were annotated against IMGT so that V, D and J genes could be assigned. Downstream analyses used only productive TCRbeta rearrangements, leaving out any out-of-frame or stop-codon sequences. To compute clonality, Shannon entropy was normalized by the log of the number of unique productive sequences and then subtracted from one. Fisher's exact test with Benjamini-Hochberg correction, using a cutoff of adjusted p below 0.01, was how clones that differed between time points or between blood and tumor were identified. TCRdb's version of the immuneACCESS table is confined to in-frame rearrangements and falls short of the full clone set. An unresolved V gene accounts for under half of the shortfall where checked; the remainder is of unknown origin. The D gene and trimming were derived from the DNA, and the V and J assignments and clone size from that table. The sample yields some 35,000 clones; 36% were counted once. The top ten hold around 9.3% of the sample.

A few counts support this clone. Its antigen target is currently unknown. Within one base of it there is no much larger clone, and no base qualities were kept. Taken from cysteine to phenylalanine, the CDR3 has 15 residues. Left in the record is the CDR3 DNA by itself, 45 bases read in frame from the first base. Trimming costs V 7 bases and J 0 bases, and their ends lie 14 bases apart. CDR1 and CDR2 were assigned from the germline V gene as SGDLS and YYNGEE. The specimen was tumor tissue, collected before atezolizumab (anti-PD-L1) treatment. The origin of this receptor is a man aged 60 to 69 with urothelial cancer. The V gene is TRBV9 and the J gene is TRBJ2-1; the best D guess is TRBD2, with 6 bases matching. This receptor carries the CDR3 CASDKEGGSYNEQFF. The DNA sequence reads TGTGCCAGCGACAAGGAGGGAGGCTCCTACAATGAGCAGTTCTTC.